This TCR beta chain originates from a study of shared clonotypes between healthy human individuals. General study results and limits: Clonotypes shared by all four donors outscored non-shared clonotypes in generation probability. Relative to memory subsets, naive subsets generally showed larger estimated richness.

For this clone: Its antigen is still unknown.

The protocol was immunoSEQ multiplex PCR, while the TCRdb copy is restricted to in-frame clones and leaves out a portion. In the table there are under 600,000 clones, about 98% of which are singletons. Terminally differentiated effector memory CD45RA+ cells were excluded from the naive CD8 cells, which were CD45RO-negative and positively selected for CCR7. Donors had no recently reported acute infections or vaccinations and were HIV-negative. CDR1 is SEHNR, CDR2 FQNEAQ, per germline (reference sequence). The CDR3 runs 12 residues. V was trimmed by 5 bases and J by 2 bases, leaving 6 bases between them.

The clonotype was recovered from a man in his thirties or forties in good health. The material sequenced was naive CD8+ T cells sorted from blood. J is TRBJ2-5 and V is TRBV7-9; D remains ambiguous. The CDR3 sequence: CASSAHQETQYF. CDR3 DNA: TGTGCCAGCAGCGCCCATCAAGAGACCCAGTACTTC. The entire variable domain, with the rest obtained from reference TRBV7-9 and TRBJ2-5, is as follows: DTGVSQNPRHKITKRGQNVTFRCDPISEHNRLYWYRQTLGQGPEFLTYFQNEAQLEKSRLLSDRFSAERPKGSFSTLEIQRTEQGDSAMYLCASSAHQETQYFGPGTRLLVL.